A single TCR beta chain is shown here with its context. Its cognate antigen is unknown. This entry comes from a study of OX40 agonist ivuxolimab in advanced cancers. Study-level findings and limits: Clonal expansion among partial responders at 0.1-3.0 mg/kg ranked near the lowest.

V trimming: 5 bases; J trimming: 9 bases; junction bases outside the gene matches: 16. The CDR3 totals 16 residues. Germline V lookup: CDR1 KGHSH, CDR2 LQKENI. The data were produced by immunoSEQ multiplex PCR, yet TCRdb's version contains in-frame clones alone and is incomplete. The data show some 31,000 clones, about nine tenths seen once. This receptor was taken from an adult with an advanced solid tumor such as melanoma, head and neck, liver or kidney cancer. This rearrangement joins TRBV18 to TRBJ2-3; the match to TRBD1 covers 8 bases. The starting material was CD4+ or CD8+ T cells sorted from blood, obtained in a trial of the OX40 agonist ivuxolimab. The CDR3 sequence: CASSSGRQGFLGTQYF. The CDR3 bases are TGTGCCAGCTCATCTGGGCGACAGGGGTTTCTGGGGACGCAGTATTTT.